The present TCR beta chain was sequenced within a study of Ad26.COV2.S vaccination and SARS-CoV-2 variants. Study-level points and caveats: The study found similar non-spike TCR breadth in vaccine and placebo recipients.

A remark on this clone: What it binds is not known.

TCRdb keeps only in-frame clones here, not all; method: immunoSEQ multiplex PCR. The sample holds about 350,000 clones, just over 90% seen once. The sample was peripheral blood, taken after recovery from COVID-19. The receptor's source is a human donor who had recovered from COVID-19.

The CDR3 DNA reads as TGTGCCAGCAGCCATTTACTGACATTCGGGGTCGGCTACACCTTC. Its translation is CASSHLLTFGVGYTF. This rearrangement joins TRBV14 to TRBJ1-2; D uncertain. The CDR3 is 15 residues long. The V gene's germline CDR1 is SGHDN and CDR2 FVKESK. V lost 3 bases, J lost 8 bases, and 19 bases lay in between.